Listed here are 4 T cell receptor beta chains from one sample, sequenced in a study of Ad26.COV2.S vaccination and SARS-CoV-2 variants. Sequencing was performed with immunoSEQ multiplex PCR; in TCRdb, only in-frame clones are kept and a portion is missing. The table has some 370,000 clones, approximately 83% seen once. Treatment: some 20 received Ad26.COV2.S at low or high dose, single or two shots; 5 received placebo; per-sample allocation not given. Day 63 after the first injection of vaccine or placebo was the sampling time. Sequenced material: peripheral blood, taken in a trial of Ad26.COV2.S vaccine versus placebo. The receptor set was obtained from a person between 18 and 59 years old who received the Ad26.COV2.S COVID-19 vaccine or a placebo.

In its sample, this clone was seen once. The gene calls are TRBV6-6 and TRBJ1-4, with D uncertain. Between the trimmed V and J ends, which lost 2 bases and 16 bases, there was a span of 17 bases. Germline loops: CDR1 MNHNY, CDR2 SVGAGI (reference sequence). The CDR3 covers 13 residues. This chain's CDR3 is CASSYETFDRPFF. CDR3 in DNA: TGTGCCAGCAGTTACGAAACCTTTGACCGACCGTTTTTT.

Written as DNA, the CDR3 is TGCGCCAGCAGCCAAGTAATTGGGGGGTATGAGCAGTTCTTC. Amino acids: CASSQVIGGYEQFF. The chain combines TRBV4-1 with TRBJ2-1, with TRBD2 as a possible D gene (6 bases). The CDR3 totals 14 residues. The V gene lost 1 base and the J gene lost 8 bases, with 12 bases spanning the gap. Germline V gene sequence: CDR1 MGHRA, CDR2 YSYEKL.

This clone was counted once. This sequence joins TRBV19 and TRBJ1-5; D gene unclear. The CDR3 spans 15 residues. V lost 3 bases, J lost 0 bases, and 9 bases lay in between. Germline V gives CDR1 LNHDA, CDR2 SQIVND (reference sequence). CDR3 nucleotides: TGTGCCAGTAGTATTATGGGGTATAGCAATCAGCCCCAGCATTTT. It specifies CASSIMGYSNQPQHF.

The chain couples TRBV12-3 or TRBV12-4 to TRBJ1-2; D ambiguous. This CDR3 is built from 13 residues. V lost 3 bases and J 8 bases, leaving 13 bases between the germline ends. CDR3 residues: CASSLSVRKGYTF. CDR3 DNA: TGTGCCAGCAGTTTGTCGGTTAGGAAGGGCTACACCTTC.